This entry features one T cell receptor (beta chain) sequence. The antigen is undetermined. The sample comes from a study of T cell responses to AZD1222 COVID-19 vaccine. The germline V gene encodes CDR1 SGHTA and CDR2 FQGTGA. CDR3 length: 18 amino acids. With 5 bases clipped from V and 0 bases from J, the junction kept 5 bases outside the gene matches. General observations from the study: The peak T cell response came first, and repertoires were sampled only after it. Spike-specific TCR breadth and depth rose after two AZD1222 doses. Targeting of unmutated variant regions was reportedly seen in nearly half of spike-specific TCRs.

Assay used: immunoSEQ multiplex PCR; TCRdb lists only in-frame clones, some missing. This sample has 100,000 to 150,000 clones, with roughly 92% found just once. The rearrangement links TRBV7-3 to TRBJ2-1; 15 nucleotides line up with TRBD2. This specimen was peripheral blood, taken on day 0 of AZD1222 vaccination. The receptor was isolated from an adult in good health. The CDR3 spells CASSPSGLAGGSYNEQFF. CDR3 sequence (DNA): TGTGCCAGCAGCCCCTCGGGACTAGCGGGGGGCTCCTACAATGAGCAGTTCTTC.